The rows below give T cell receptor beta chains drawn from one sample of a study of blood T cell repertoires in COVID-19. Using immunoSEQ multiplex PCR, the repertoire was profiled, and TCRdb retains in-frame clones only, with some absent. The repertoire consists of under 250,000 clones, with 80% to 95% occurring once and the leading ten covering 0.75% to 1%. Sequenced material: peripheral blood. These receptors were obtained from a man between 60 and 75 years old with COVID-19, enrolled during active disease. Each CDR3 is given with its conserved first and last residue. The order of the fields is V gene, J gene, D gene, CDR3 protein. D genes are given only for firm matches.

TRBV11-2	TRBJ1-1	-	CASSSQTAVPTEAFF
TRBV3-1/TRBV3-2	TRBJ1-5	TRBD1	CASSTAGTGTNQPQHF
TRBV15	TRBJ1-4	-	CATSQENNEKLFF
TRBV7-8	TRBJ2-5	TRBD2	CASSAGMSGGAIETQYF
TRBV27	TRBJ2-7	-	CASSPAGQGTYEQYF
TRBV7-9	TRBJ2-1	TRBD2	CASSRRRTSGSFTYNEQFF
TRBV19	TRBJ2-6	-	CASSIGGAGANVLTF
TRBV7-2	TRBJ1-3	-	CASSLAEAGTGNTIYF
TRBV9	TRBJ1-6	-	CASSQNRGGISPLHF
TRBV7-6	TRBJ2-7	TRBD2	CASSSASGTTLWEQYF
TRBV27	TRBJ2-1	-	CASSFIIAGQGGHEQFF
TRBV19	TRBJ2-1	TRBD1	CASSNRGNEQFF
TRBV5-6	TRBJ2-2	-	CASSTRGTGELFF
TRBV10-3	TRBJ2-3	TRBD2	CAIRPPGLAGGRTDTQYF
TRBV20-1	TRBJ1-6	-	CSATDKSSYNSPLHF
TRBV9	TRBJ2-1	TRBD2	CASSVDQLAGTYNEQFF
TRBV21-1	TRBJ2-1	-	CASRSLEAYNEQFF
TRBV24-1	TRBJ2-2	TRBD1	CATKGQAYTGELFF
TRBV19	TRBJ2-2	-	CASSIRTPNTGELFF
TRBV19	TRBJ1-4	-	CATRASGGEKLFF
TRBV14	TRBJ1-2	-	CASSQLQGMGGYTF
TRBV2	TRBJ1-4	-	CASRALRTAEKLFF
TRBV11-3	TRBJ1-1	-	CASSVGGTGTEAFF
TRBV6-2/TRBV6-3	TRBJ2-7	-	CASSYYDFPASYEQYF
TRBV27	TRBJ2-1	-	CASSFLGTPREQFF
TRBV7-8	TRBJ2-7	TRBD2	CASSLAGTSGPYEQYF
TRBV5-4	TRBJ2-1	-	CASSTTQSHNEQFF
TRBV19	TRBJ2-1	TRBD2	CASSVPGTSAEQFF
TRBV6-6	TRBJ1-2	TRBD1	CASSRQGARGYTF
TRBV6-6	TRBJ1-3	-	CASRLTVTAGNTIYF
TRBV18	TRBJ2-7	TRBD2	CASSLELAGAQSSYEQYF
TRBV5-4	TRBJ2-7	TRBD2	CASSLGASGSGALYEQYF
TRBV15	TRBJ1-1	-	CATSKGLDNTEAFF
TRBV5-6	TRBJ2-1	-	CASSYSDRAGYNEQFF
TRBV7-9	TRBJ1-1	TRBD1	CASSIRQGPAEAFF
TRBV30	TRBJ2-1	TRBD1	CAWSLGQGNEQFF
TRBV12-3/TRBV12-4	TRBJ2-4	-	CASRGSAKNIQYF
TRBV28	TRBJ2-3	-	CASSFRRGRSTDTQYF
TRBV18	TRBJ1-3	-	CASSPLRAFYSGNTIYF
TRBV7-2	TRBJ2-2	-	CASSATTGELFF
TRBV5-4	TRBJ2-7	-	CASSLELSYEQYF
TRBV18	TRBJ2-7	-	CASSRLSSYEQYF
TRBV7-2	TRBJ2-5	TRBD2	CASSPRGGRLSRETQYF
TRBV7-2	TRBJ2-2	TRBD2	CASSLASSGPHGELFF
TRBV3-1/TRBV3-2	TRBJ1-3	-	CASSQDLGDSGNTIYF
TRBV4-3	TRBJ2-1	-	CASSQYYQGFEQFF
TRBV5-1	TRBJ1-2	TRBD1	CASSLPTGGASNYGYTF
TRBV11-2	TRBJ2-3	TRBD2	CASSLDIGLAGLDTDTQYF
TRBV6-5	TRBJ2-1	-	CAISRGDRTYNEQFF
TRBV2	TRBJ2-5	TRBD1	CASSGTGPKSQYF
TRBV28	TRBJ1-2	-	CASSSLGPANYGYTF
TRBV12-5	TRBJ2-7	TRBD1	CASGWSATGAVREQYF
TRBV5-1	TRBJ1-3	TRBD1	CASSLGTVRAGNTIYF
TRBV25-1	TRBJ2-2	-	CASTPKVGGPNTGELFF
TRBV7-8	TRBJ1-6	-	CASSAQGRVSSSPLHF